The 15 T cell receptor beta chains below come from one sample, sequenced in a study of early T cells in non-severe SARS-CoV-2 infection. TCRdb redid the calling of the 5' RACE reads with MiXCR, one entry per CDR3 protein. The table records about 60,000 distinct CDR3 sequences, 10% to 12% of them present only once. Sample: whole blood, taken at baseline. These receptors were collected from an adult who was a healthcare worker with PCR-confirmed SARS-CoV-2 infection or an uninfected control (not recorded which).

This clonotype was recorded many times. This rearrangement joins TRBV18 to TRBJ1-1; no reliable D call. Germline V gives CDR1 KGHSH, CDR2 LQKENI. V lost 2 bases to trimming and J lost 0 bases, with 4 bases between them. This CDR3 region has 13 residues. This CDR3 is CASSPDLNTEAFF. CDR3 nucleotide sequence: TGTGCCAGCTCACCAGACTTGAACACTGAAGCTTTCTTT.

This clonotype has only a few counts. V usage is TRBV3-1 and J usage is TRBJ2-7, with D tentatively TRBD1 (5 bases). CDR3 length equals 13 residues. V was clipped by 3 bases and J by 6 bases, with 12 bases between them. Looked up from germline, CDR1 is LGHDT and CDR2 is YNNKEL (reference sequence). CDR3 residues: CASSQSRTGEQYF. The CDR3 DNA follows: TGTGCCAGCAGCCAGTCCCGAACAGGCGAGCAGTACTTC.

This clonotype was recorded a few times. The genes are TRBV5-6 and TRBJ1-4; no clear D gene. The V gene lost 2 bases and the J gene lost 4 bases, with 15 bases spanning the gap. Germline V CDR1 and CDR2: SGHDT, YYEEEE. This CDR3 has 16 amino acids. CDR3 protein: CASSFSVAGLNEKLFF. In DNA, the CDR3 is TGTGCCAGCAGCTTCTCTGTCGCAGGTCTTAATGAAAAACTGTTTTTT.

This chain joins TRBV11-2 and TRBJ2-7; D gene uncertain. The CDR3 runs 15 residues. CDR1 is SGHAT and CDR2 is FQNNGV in the germline V gene. The V end lost 5 bases, the J end lost 0 bases, and 14 bases lay between the germline ends. The CDR3 spells CASSPHYPSSYEQYF. CDR3 coding DNA: TGTGCCAGCAGCCCCCACTACCCCAGCTCCTACGAGCAGTACTTC.

The rearrangement uses TRBV19 and TRBJ2-7, with D possibly being TRBD2 (6 bases). CDR3 size: 11 residues. Trimming removed 11 bases at V and 2 bases at J, with 10 bases between. The germline V gene encodes CDR1 LNHDA and CDR2 SQIVND (reference sequence). The CDR3 DNA sequence: TGTGCCGCGGGACTTGCCTACGAGCAGTACTTC. Translation gives CAAGLAYEQYF.

This clonotype was found a few times. The chain combines TRBV7-2 with TRBJ2-5; possible D gene TRBD1, 5 bases. The length of the CDR3 is 15 residues. Trimming cost V 4 bases and J 3 bases, with 15 bases left between them. CDR1 and CDR2 from the germline V gene are SGHTA and FQGNSA. The CDR3 loop reads CASSSWPEGEETQYF. CDR3 bases: TGTGCCAGCAGCTCCTGGCCAGAAGGGGAAGAGACCCAGTACTTC.

This clonotype was observed a few times. This sequence joins TRBV6-6 and TRBJ2-4; possibly TRBD1 for D (5 bases). Trimming shortened V by 8 bases and J by 0 bases, and 14 bases separated the two germline ends. CDR1 and CDR2 (germline): MNHNY, SVGAGI (reference sequence). The CDR3 loop spans 15 amino acids. Written as DNA, the CDR3 is TGTGCCAGCGCGACAGAAGCACTAGCCAAAAACATTCAGTACTTC. This encodes CASATEALAKNIQYF.

This clonotype was observed a handful of times. The chain employs TRBV19 and TRBJ1-2; D is uncertain. This CDR3 contains 14 residues. CDR1 LNHDA and CDR2 SQIVND come from the germline V gene (reference sequence). Trimming removed 3 bases at V and 4 bases at J, with 12 bases between. CDR3 coding DNA: TGTGCCAGTAGTATGGGCGAAGCCGGCTATGGCTACACCTTC. Encoded protein: CASSMGEAGYGYTF.

This clonotype was recorded at least ten times. V and J are TRBV6-5 and TRBJ2-2; unclear D gene. V was shortened by 10 bases and J by 0 bases, with 9 bases between the two germline ends. Germline V lookup: CDR1 MNHEY, CDR2 SVGAGI. This CDR3 has 13 amino acids. In DNA, the CDR3 is TGTGCCACCCGGACGGCGAACACCGGGGAGCTGTTTTTT. This gives the protein CATRTANTGELFF.

The rearrangement uses TRBV6-2 or TRBV6-3 and TRBJ1-5; 7 nucleotides match TRBD1. J gave up 6 bases and V 4 bases, and 6 bases lay outside the gene matches. From germline, CDR1 is MNHEY and CDR2 SVGEGT. The CDR3 has 14 residues. The CDR3 DNA follows: TGTGCCAGCAGTTTCGTCAGGGGGGTTCAGCCCCAGCATTTT. Amino acid sequence: CASSFVRGVQPQHF.

This clonotype was picked up many times. The V and J genes are TRBV7-2 and TRBJ2-1, with 8 bases aligning to TRBD2. Trimming cost V 0 bases and J 7 bases; bases outside gene matches: 11. The length of the CDR3 is 17 residues. The V gene's germline CDR1 is SGHTA and CDR2 FQGNSA. The CDR3 sequence: CASSLALGLARRNEQFF. The CDR3 DNA is TGTGCCAGCAGCTTAGCGCTAGGACTAGCCCGTCGAAATGAGCAGTTCTTC.

V usage is TRBV13 and J usage is TRBJ2-3; the D gene could be TRBD1 or TRBD2 (5 bases each). CDR3 length equals 14 residues. CDR1 and CDR2 from the germline V gene are PRHDT and FYEKMQ (reference sequence). Trimming cost V 3 bases and J 2 bases, with 9 bases left between them. Written as DNA, the CDR3 is TGTGCCAGCAGCTTCGCCGGGACCACAGATACGCAGTATTTT. This gives the protein CASSFAGTTDTQYF.

A word on this clonotype: A much larger clonotype is one base distant, so this may be a read error. The chain combines TRBV12-3 or TRBV12-4 with TRBJ2-7; perhaps TRBD1 as D (6 bases). V lost 6 bases to trimming and J lost 3 bases, with 9 bases between them. This CDR3 region has 12 residues. The CDR3 DNA sequence: TGTGCCAGCAGGGAGGACAGCTACGAGCAGTACTTC. It encodes CASREDSYEQYF.

This clonotype was detected many times. The J gene is TRBJ1-5, the V gene TRBV10-3; 7 bases map to TRBD1. Trimming took 10 bases from V and 3 from J; bases not matched to a gene: 3. The CDR3 has 12 residues. Germline CDR1 and CDR2: ENHRY and SYGVKD. CDR3 region: CASGTDNQPQHF. The CDR3, as DNA: TGTGCCAGCGGGACAGACAATCAGCCCCAGCATTTT.

The chain is built from TRBV11-2 and TRBJ2-1; 8 positions agree with TRBD2. The CDR3 runs to 15 residues. Germline CDR1 and CDR2: SGHAT and FQNNGV. Trimming removed 3 bases from V and 5 bases from J; junction bases left unmatched: 6. The CDR3, as DNA: TGTGCCAGCAGCTTCCCGAGCGGGGGCCACAATGAGCAGTTCTTC. Translating it yields CASSFPSGGHNEQFF.